The entry below gives a single TCR beta chain sequence along with its context. This specimen belongs to a study of blood T cell repertoires in COVID-19. At the level of the study: Samples taken during acute and convalescent COVID-19 were collected in the United States, Italy and Spain.

Some clones are missing from TCRdb's copy, which holds only in-frame ones; the method was immunoSEQ multiplex PCR. The sample contains approximately 310,000 clones, over 75% of which appear only once. Trimming took 1 base from V and 0 from J; bases not matched to a gene: 1. This CDR3 is 17 amino acids long. Germline V gene sequence: CDR1 SGHNT, CDR2 YENEEA. The sample comprised PBMCs or T cells enriched from blood (not recorded which). The TCR was taken from a man younger than 40 who had recovered from COVID-19. The chain carries TRBV11-3 and TRBJ2-5; 14 bases match TRBD2. This CDR3 reads CASSLGTSGGYQETQYF. Written as DNA, the CDR3 is TGTGCCAGCAGCTTAGGGACTAGCGGGGGGTACCAAGAGACCCAGTACTTC. Full variable domain (rest looked up from reference TRBV11-3 and TRBJ2-5): EAGVVQSPRYKIIEKKQPVAFWCNPISGHNTLYWYLQNLGQGPELLIRYENEEAVDDSQLPKDRFSAERLKGVDSTLKIQPAELGDSAVYLCASSLGTSGGYQETQYFGPGTRLLVL.